This is a list of T cell receptor beta chains from one sample in a study of CD4 T cells in relation to SARS-CoV-2 and coronaviruses. Antigens of these TCRs are unknown. Generated by immunoSEQ multiplex PCR, the TCRdb table keeps only in-frame clones and is missing some. Seen here are tens of thousands of clones, around 67% observed once, and the top ten hold roughly 21%. The source material was CD4+ T cells from PBMCs, cultured in vitro. The receptors were sampled from a human donor in good health. Each CDR3 is given with its conserved first and last residue. A D gene is named only where the DNA matches it firmly. Part of the rows lack a size; the others show once, few, many or a class for expanded clones.

DNA | CDR3 | size | V | D | J
TGTGCCAGCTCACTACGGGACAGGGGGAATCAGCCCCAGCATTTT | CASSLRDRGNQPQHF | NA | TRBV18 | TRBD1 | TRBJ1-5
TGTGCCAGCACACCCCTCCACTTT | CASTPLHF | NA | TRBV9 | NA | TRBJ1-6
TGTGCCAGCAGCACGAAACAGGGTTTCGCGGTCACTGAAGCTTTCTTT | CASSTKQGFAVTEAFF | NA | TRBV13 | NA | TRBJ1-1
TGTGCCAGCAGCTTAGTACAGAACTATAATTCACCCCTCCACTTT | CASSLVQNYNSPLHF | once | TRBV7-2 | NA | TRBJ1-6
TGTGCTAGTGGACCCGGACGGGAAGCTTTCTTT | CASGPGREAFF | NA | TRBV12-5 | NA | TRBJ1-1
TGTGCCAGTAGTAGGGACGGACTAGCCGCCGGGGCCTACGAGCAGTACTTC | CASSRDGLAAGAYEQYF | NA | TRBV19 | TRBD2 | TRBJ2-7
TGTGCCAGCGATACCGACCGGGGCAGTAATGAGCAGTTCTTC | CASDTDRGSNEQFF | NA | TRBV2 | NA | TRBJ2-1
TGTGCCAGCAGCTTGGTCCGGGACACCTTAGCCAAAAACATTCAGTACTTC | CASSLVRDTLAKNIQYF | few | TRBV5-6 | NA | TRBJ2-4
TGTGCCAGCAGCCAGGACAGGGGGCACCCGGAACAGTACTTC | CASSQDRGHPEQYF | NA | TRBV7-2 | TRBD1 | TRBJ2-7
TGTGCCAGCAGCGCCCACCTCGGGGTGGACACCGGGGAGCTGTTTTTT | CASSAHLGVDTGELFF | NA | TRBV9 | NA | TRBJ2-2
TGTGCCAGTAGTACCCTAGCGGGAGGCGCAGATACGCAGTATTTT | CASSTLAGGADTQYF | NA | TRBV19 | TRBD2 | TRBJ2-3
TGTGCCAGCAGCCAAGACGCGGTCCTAGCGGGCGAGCAGTACTTC | CASSQDAVLAGEQYF | NA | TRBV3-1/TRBV3-2 | TRBD2 | TRBJ2-7
TGTGCCAGTAGCGGACAGGGGCCAGATACGCAGTATTTT | CASSGQGPDTQYF | NA | TRBV19 | TRBD1 | TRBJ2-3
TGTGCCAGCAGCTTAGAGGCTTATGGAAACACCATATATTTT | CASSLEAYGNTIYF | NA | TRBV7-2 | NA | TRBJ1-3
TGCGCCAGCAGCCAAGATTTGGGCGGGGTAGCGGGCCAAGAGACCCAGTACTTC | CASSQDLGGVAGQETQYF | NA | TRBV4-3 | TRBD2 | TRBJ2-5
TGTGCCAGCACCCCATTATGGAGGGTGGGCACCGGGGAGCTGTTTTTT | CASTPLWRVGTGELFF | NA | TRBV11-2 | NA | TRBJ2-2
TGTGCCAGCAGTTTTCGGCAGACCTACGAGCAGTACTTC | CASSFRQTYEQYF | few | TRBV12-3/TRBV12-4 | NA | TRBJ2-7
TGTGCCAGCATCAACAGGAATGGGGCGGACTACGAGCAGTACTTC | CASINRNGADYEQYF | once | TRBV11-3 | NA | TRBJ2-7
TGCGCCAGCAGCACGACAGGGGAACCTAGTGGGTATTTT | CASSTTGEPSGYF | NA | TRBV5-1 | TRBD1 | TRBJ2-3
TGTGCCAGCAGCACCTCGACTAGCGCTACGCAGTATTTT | CASSTSTSATQYF | NA | TRBV9 | TRBD2 | TRBJ2-3
TGTGCCAGCAGCTTAGGCCCCCTAGGGAACCGGATGAACACTGAAGCTTTCTTT | CASSLGPLGNRMNTEAFF | NA | TRBV7-8 | NA | TRBJ1-1
TGTGCCAGCAGGAGGGGGCAGGGTTTCTACGAGCAGTACTTC | CASRRGQGFYEQYF | once | TRBV6-5 | TRBD1 | TRBJ2-7
TGCGCCAGCAGCCATAAATATTCCGGGACAGGGGAATTCACCGGGGAGCTGTTTTTT | CASSHKYSGTGEFTGELFF | NA | TRBV4-3 | TRBD1 | TRBJ2-2
TGTGCCAGCACCAGGGGCTACGAGCAGTACTTC | CASTRGYEQYF | NA | TRBV6-6 | NA | TRBJ2-7
TGTGCTAGTGGTCGGGGGGATACGCAGTATTTT | CASGRGDTQYF | few | TRBV12-5 | NA | TRBJ2-3
TGTGCCAGCTTAGGGGCACCTTACAATGAGCAGTTCTTC | CASLGAPYNEQFF | NA | TRBV27 | NA | TRBJ2-1
TGCGCCAGCAGCCAACACGGACTAGCACCGGAGGGTGAGCAGTTCTTC | CASSQHGLAPEGEQFF | NA | TRBV4-1 | TRBD2 | TRBJ2-1
TGTGCCAGTGTAGGGGAGGGCGGCTACACCTTC | CASVGEGGYTF | NA | TRBV19 | NA | TRBJ1-2
TGTGCCAGCAGTGTGGGGACAGGGATCGGGCAGCCCCAGCATTTT | CASSVGTGIGQPQHF | few | TRBV2 | TRBD1 | TRBJ1-5
TGCAGTGCTAGTTCCCGGGGGGGCACAGATACGCAGTATTTT | CSASSRGGTDTQYF | NA | TRBV20-1 | TRBD2 | TRBJ2-3
TGTGCCAGCGTGAAGGGCTTCTCTGGAAACACCATATATTTT | CASVKGFSGNTIYF | NA | TRBV6-5 | NA | TRBJ1-3
TGCGCCAGCAGTTTGGGGGGGAGCTCCTACGAGCAGTACTTC | CASSLGGSSYEQYF | NA | TRBV5-1 | TRBD2 | TRBJ2-7
TGTGCCAGCAGCCCCCCCCTGGGGACTGAAGCTTTCTTT | CASSPPLGTEAFF | NA | TRBV3-1/TRBV3-2 | NA | TRBJ1-1